The rows below give T cell receptor beta chains drawn from one sample of a study of shared clonotypes between healthy human individuals. Measured with immunoSEQ multiplex PCR; TCRdb has only the in-frame clones, and not every one. The data hold hundreds of thousands of clones, with about 95% observed a single time. Sequenced: naive CD8+ T cells sorted from blood. Receptors were obtained from a woman in her 30s in good health. The CDR3 runs from the conserved cysteine through the conserved F or W. D genes are given only for firm matches. Size is omitted from some rows. Given values are once, few, many or a class for expanded clones.

V	size	D	J	CDR3	DNA
TRBV5-1	NA	NA	TRBJ2-3	CASSLVPGQGTDTQYF	TGCGCCAGCAGCTTGGTTCCAGGGCAAGGGACAGATACGCAGTATTTT
TRBV28	once	NA	TRBJ2-7	CASSLAVYEQYF	TGTGCCAGCAGTTTAGCCGTCTACGAGCAGTACTTC
TRBV4-1	NA	TRBD2	TRBJ2-3	CASSQDIGGTSGDTQYF	TGCGCCAGCAGCCAAGATATAGGCGGGACTAGCGGAGATACGCAGTATTTT
TRBV10-3	NA	NA	TRBJ2-2	CAIRGGGTGELFF	TGTGCCATCAGGGGTGGGGGCACCGGGGAGCTGTTTTTT
TRBV28	NA	TRBD1	TRBJ2-7	CASIQTGEISYEQYF	TGTGCCAGCATCCAGACAGGGGAAATCTCCTACGAGCAGTACTTC
TRBV11-2	NA	NA	TRBJ1-2	CASSLPYPNSNYGYTF	TGTGCCAGCAGCTTACCCTATCCAAATTCTAACTATGGCTACACCTTC
TRBV11-2	NA	NA	TRBJ2-2	CASSLDGQGFGELFF	TGTGCCAGCAGCTTAGACGGCCAGGGTTTCGGGGAGCTGTTTTTT
TRBV18	NA	NA	TRBJ1-2	CASSPADFQNYGYTF	TGTGCCAGCTCACCGGCGGACTTTCAAAACTATGGCTACACCTTC
TRBV4-1	NA	TRBD1	TRBJ2-7	CASSQVGWDSTYEQYF	TGCGCCAGCAGCCAAGTAGGGTGGGACAGCACCTACGAGCAGTACTTC
TRBV7-9	NA	NA	TRBJ2-7	CASSSRGGGLPLDEQYF	TGTGCCAGCAGCTCTAGGGGAGGGGGGCTTCCGTTAGACGAGCAGTACTTC
TRBV2	NA	NA	TRBJ2-7	CASSVGVYEQYF	TGTGCCAGCAGTGTGGGTGTCTACGAGCAGTACTTC
TRBV9	NA	NA	TRBJ2-3	CASSLRGTRVADTQYF	TGTGCCAGCAGCCTGAGGGGGACTCGGGTGGCAGATACGCAGTATTTT
TRBV29-1	NA	NA	TRBJ2-2	CSVETGRDTGELFF	TGCAGCGTCGAGACAGGGAGGGACACCGGGGAGCTGTTTTTT
TRBV4-1	NA	TRBD1	TRBJ2-7	CASSQEGQAGGSYEQYF	TGCGCCAGCAGCCAAGAGGGACAGGCTGGGGGGTCCTACGAGCAGTACTTC
TRBV7-7	NA	NA	TRBJ2-7	CASSLGQSTSYEQYF	TGTGCCAGCAGCTTAGGACAGTCGACCTCCTACGAGCAGTACTTC
TRBV6-5	NA	NA	TRBJ2-7	CASSYRGNYEQYF	TGTGCCAGCAGTTACCGGGGGAACTACGAGCAGTACTTC
TRBV15	once	NA	TRBJ1-5	CATSRDPGGYNQPQHF	TGTGCCACCAGCAGAGATCCGGGAGGGTACAATCAGCCCCAGCATTTT
TRBV27	NA	NA	TRBJ1-1	CASSPHHPGYTEAFF	TGTGCCAGCAGTCCGCACCACCCAGGGTACACTGAAGCTTTCTTT
TRBV13	NA	NA	TRBJ2-1	CASSSRLESNEQFF	TGTGCCAGCAGCTCCAGACTAGAAAGCAATGAGCAGTTCTTC
TRBV11-2	NA	NA	TRBJ2-7	CASSTLSTSNYEQYF	TGTGCCAGCAGCACCCTATCGACATCGAACTACGAGCAGTACTTC
TRBV5-1	NA	TRBD1	TRBJ1-4	CASSPNRGIEEKLFF	TGCGCCAGCAGCCCGAACAGGGGCATAGAGGAAAAACTGTTTTTT
TRBV19	NA	TRBD2	TRBJ2-3	CASRQREGHTDTQYF	TGTGCCAGTCGACAGCGGGAGGGCCACACAGATACGCAGTATTTT
TRBV6-5	NA	TRBD2	TRBJ2-7	CASRHGLDIEQYF	TGTGCCAGCAGGCATGGACTAGATATCGAGCAGTACTTC
TRBV4-1	NA	NA	TRBJ2-7	CASSQERGVDYEQYF	TGCGCCAGCAGCCAAGAACGAGGAGTTGACTACGAGCAGTACTTC
TRBV15	once	NA	TRBJ2-1	CATSRDQLFEQFF	TGTGCCACCAGCAGAGATCAGTTATTTGAGCAGTTCTTC
TRBV15	NA	TRBD1	TRBJ1-1	CATSRRDRGEAFF	TGTGCCACCAGCAGACGGGACAGGGGTGAAGCTTTCTTT
TRBV2	NA	NA	TRBJ2-1	CASSEVEQFF	TGTGCCAGCAGTGAGGTTGAGCAGTTCTTC
TRBV5-1	NA	TRBD2	TRBJ2-7	CASSWGLNYEQYF	TGCGCCAGCAGCTGGGGACTAAACTACGAGCAGTACTTC
TRBV15	NA	TRBD1	TRBJ1-2	CATSRDRQGYGYTF	TGTGCCACCAGCAGAGATCGACAGGGGTATGGCTACACCTTC
TRBV7-8	once	NA	TRBJ2-7	CASSLLPDPYEQYF	TGTGCCAGCAGCTTATTGCCAGACCCCTACGAGCAGTACTTC
TRBV28	once	NA	TRBJ2-7	CASSFESGPYEQYF	TGTGCCAGCAGTTTTGAATCAGGGCCCTACGAGCAGTACTTC
TRBV10-1	NA	NA	TRBJ2-1	CASSDYGILYNEQFF	TGCGCCAGCAGTGATTATGGGATATTATACAATGAGCAGTTCTTC
TRBV7-9	once	NA	TRBJ2-1	CASSLAGGPWNEQFF	TGTGCCAGCAGCTTAGCGGGAGGACCCTGGAATGAGCAGTTCTTC
TRBV27	NA	NA	TRBJ1-1	CASSLRRGGTEAFF	TGTGCCAGCAGTTTACGGAGGGGGGGCACTGAAGCTTTCTTT
TRBV30	NA	NA	TRBJ2-1	CAWGTRGPREQFF	TGTGCCTGGGGGACTCGGGGACCCAGGGAGCAGTTCTTC
TRBV5-4	NA	NA	TRBJ1-1	CASSLYLDGLVAFF	TGTGCCAGCAGCTTATACCTTGATGGATTGGTAGCTTTCTTT
TRBV2	NA	TRBD2	TRBJ2-7	CASARSATSGRIEQYF	TGTGCCAGCGCGAGGAGTGCGACTAGCGGGAGGATTGAGCAGTACTTC
TRBV5-1	NA	NA	TRBJ2-7	CASRPSVSYEQYF	TGCGCCAGCCGCCCCTCGGTTTCCTACGAGCAGTACTTC
TRBV5-1	NA	NA	TRBJ2-7	CASSLGGVEEQYF	TGCGCCAGCAGCTTGGGAGGGGTGGAGGAGCAGTACTTC
TRBV9	NA	NA	TRBJ1-3	CASSVDWLTASSGNTIYF	TGTGCCAGCAGCGTAGATTGGTTGACAGCGTCCTCTGGAAACACCATATATTTT
TRBV7-9	many	TRBD1	TRBJ1-1	CASSLPRTGTGEAFF	TGTGCCAGCAGCTTACCTAGGACAGGGACGGGTGAAGCTTTCTTT
TRBV2	NA	TRBD1	TRBJ2-1	CASSEPEGAEQFF	TGTGCCAGCAGTGAACCCGAGGGGGCTGAGCAGTTCTTC
TRBV2	NA	NA	TRBJ1-1	CASSVMEGWTEAFF	TGTGCCAGCAGTGTCATGGAAGGGTGGACTGAAGCTTTCTTT
TRBV27	NA	NA	TRBJ2-5	CASRPRGGETQYF	TGTGCCAGCAGGCCCAGGGGCGGAGAGACCCAGTACTTC
TRBV28	NA	TRBD2	TRBJ2-3	CASSLKSGSPTDTQYF	TGTGCCAGCAGTTTAAAAAGCGGGAGCCCCACAGATACGCAGTATTTT
TRBV4-1	NA	TRBD2	TRBJ2-1	CASSQRLAGVGNNEQFF	TGCGCCAGCAGCCAGCGACTAGCGGGAGTTGGAAACAATGAGCAGTTCTTC
TRBV28	NA	TRBD2	TRBJ2-7	CASSKAGTNYEQYF	TGTGCCAGCAGTAAAGCCGGGACTAACTACGAGCAGTACTTC
TRBV19	NA	NA	TRBJ1-2	CASSIWTVPGGYGYTF	TGTGCCAGTAGTATCTGGACAGTCCCGGGGGGCTATGGCTACACCTTC
TRBV4-1	NA	TRBD1	TRBJ1-4	CASSRTRTGGRGNEKLFF	TGCGCCAGCAGCCGAACCCGGACAGGGGGAAGGGGAAATGAAAAACTGTTTTTT
TRBV4-1	NA	NA	TRBJ2-1	CASSQDGVLVEDTDEQFF	TGCGCCAGCAGCCAAGATGGGGTTTTGGTGGAGGATACCGATGAGCAGTTCTTC
TRBV6-1	NA	TRBD1	TRBJ1-1	CASIHGTGNTEAFF	TGTGCCAGCATTCACGGGACAGGGAACACTGAAGCTTTCTTT
TRBV6-1	NA	TRBD1	TRBJ2-7	CASSFGTADYEQYF	TGTGCCAGCAGTTTCGGGACAGCAGACTACGAGCAGTACTTC
TRBV29-1	NA	NA	TRBJ2-5	CSVEGSGSLQETQYF	TGCAGCGTTGAGGGGTCTGGAAGTTTACAAGAGACCCAGTACTTC
TRBV29-1	NA	NA	TRBJ1-1	CSVERRPDTEAFF	TGCAGCGTTGAAAGGCGACCGGACACTGAAGCTTTCTTT
TRBV28	NA	NA	TRBJ2-7	CASSLIAPQTYVEQYF	TGTGCCAGCAGCCTCATAGCGCCACAAACCTACGTCGAGCAGTACTTC
TRBV11-2	NA	NA	TRBJ2-3	CASSLGDGGRSTDTQYF	TGTGCCAGCAGCTTAGGCGACGGCGGGCGTAGCACAGATACGCAGTATTTT
TRBV18	NA	TRBD1	TRBJ1-4	CASSSGQGGEKLFF	TGTGCCAGCTCATCGGGACAGGGGGGTGAAAAACTGTTTTTT
TRBV13	NA	NA	TRBJ2-7	CASSLGGNEQYF	TGTGCCAGCAGCTTAGGCGGAAACGAGCAGTACTTC
TRBV2	NA	TRBD2	TRBJ2-2	CASTAGAGELFF	TGTGCCAGCACCGCGGGGGCCGGGGAGCTGTTTTTT
TRBV29-1	NA	NA	TRBJ2-1	CSVAKADYNEQFF	TGCAGCGTTGCGAAGGCGGATTACAATGAGCAGTTCTTC